A single sample gave rise to the 20 T cell receptor beta chains below, sequenced in a study of blood T cell repertoires in COVID-19. Profiled with immunoSEQ multiplex PCR; TCRdb holds only in-frame clones, not every one. The sample lists just under 350,000 clones; about nine tenths were seen once. What was sequenced was peripheral blood. Receptors were obtained from an older woman with COVID-19, enrolled during active disease.

The chain uses TRBV5-1 and TRBJ2-3, with D tentatively TRBD1 (7 bases). The CDR3 totals 15 residues. V lost 3 bases and J lost 5, with 16 bases in between. Germline V lookup: CDR1 SGHRS, CDR2 YFSETQ. The CDR3 loop is CASSWATGRRDTQYF. In nucleotides, the CDR3 is TGCGCCAGCAGCTGGGCGACAGGGAGGAGAGATACGCAGTATTTT.

V gene TRBV4-1 combines with J gene TRBJ1-4; D unresolved. V lost 1 base and J lost 8, with 14 bases in between. Germline-derived CDR1 and CDR2 are MGHRA and YSYEKL. The CDR3 is made up of 15 amino acids. CDR3 amino acids: CASSQAEGAREKLFF. For the CDR3, the DNA is TGCGCCAGCAGCCAAGCTGAGGGCGCCCGGGAAAAACTGTTTTTT.

V and J are TRBV11-2 and TRBJ2-5; D is possibly TRBD2 (7 bases). The length of the CDR3 is 12 residues. Per germline, CDR1 SGHAT and CDR2 FQNNGV. The V gene lost 5 bases and the J gene lost 9 bases, with 13 bases spanning the gap. The chain's CDR3 is CASSRGAPAQYF. CDR3 nucleotides: TGTGCCAGCAGCCGGGGGGCCCCGGCCCAGTACTTC.

The J gene is TRBJ2-3, the V gene TRBV5-6, with a tentative D call TRBD1 (7 bases). The CDR3 length is 11 residues. With 4 bases removed from V and 8 bases from J, the gap between germline ends came to 8 bases. Germline assignment: CDR1 SGHDT and CDR2 YYEEEE. This chain's CDR3 is CASSQGGTQYF. CDR3 sequence (DNA): TGTGCCAGCAGCCAGGGGGGTACGCAGTATTTT.

The chain joins TRBV7-3 to TRBJ1-4; D possibly corresponds to TRBD1 (5 bases). Germline V gene data show CDR1 as SGHTA and CDR2 as FQGTGA. The CDR3 is made up of 13 amino acids. Trimming shortened V by 5 bases and J by 7 bases, and 11 bases separated the two germline ends. The CDR3 DNA reads as TGTGCCAGCAGCCCGGGACTGAGTGAAAAACTGTTTTTT. Amino acids: CASSPGLSEKLFF. Looking up the rest from reference TRBV7-3 and TRBJ1-4 gives the full variable domain: GAGVSQTPSNKVTEKGKYVELRCDPISGHTALYWYRQSLGQGPEFLIYFQGTGAADDSGLPNDRFFAVRPEGSVSTLKIQRTERGDSAVYLCASSPGLSEKLFFGSGTQLSVL.

The chain is built from TRBV7-2 and TRBJ2-7, with D hard to call. The CDR3 has 12 residues. Between the trimmed V and J ends, which lost 7 bases and 1 base, there was a span of 8 bases. The germline gives CDR1 SGHTA, CDR2 FQGNSA. The CDR3 reads CASISGSYEQYF. CDR3 DNA sequence: TGTGCCAGCATCTCCGGTTCCTACGAGCAGTACTTC.

The chain links TRBV29-1 to TRBJ1-5; D is perhaps TRBD1 (6 bases). The CDR3 spans 17 residues. Germline assignment: CDR1 SQVTM and CDR2 ANQGSEA. Deletions cut 3 bases from V and 0 bases from J, with 18 bases between. In nucleotides, the CDR3 is TGCAGCGTTGAGTACAGGGTGGGGGTATATAGCAATCAGCCCCAGCATTTT. This gives the protein CSVEYRVGVYSNQPQHF.

This clone has a single count. CDR3 region: CASSLYLPGGRTYEQYF. The CDR3 nucleotides are TGTGCCAGCAGCTTGTACCTCCCGGGGGGCCGGACCTACGAGCAGTACTTC. The rearrangement joins TRBV7-2 to TRBJ2-7; maybe TRBD2 (7 bases). This CDR3 is 17 amino acids long. Trimming took off 3 bases at V and 2 bases at J, with 20 bases between the two ends. Germline values: CDR1 SGHTA, CDR2 FQGNSA.

The genes are TRBV7-9 and TRBJ1-1; 9 nucleotides line up with TRBD1. V was clipped by 5 bases and J by 10 bases; unmatched bases: 5. The length of the CDR3 is 12 residues. CDR1 and CDR2 from the germline V gene are SEHNR and FQNEAQ (reference sequence). The CDR3 region has the DNA TGTGCCAGCAGCGCGGACAGGGGACGAGCTTTCTTT. Its protein product is CASSADRGRAFF. Together with reference TRBV7-9 and TRBJ1-1, the CDR3 gives the full variable domain: DTGVSQNPRHKITKRGQNVTFRCDPISEHNRLYWYRQTLGQGPEFLTYFQNEAQLEKSRLLSDRFSAERPKGSFSTLEIQRTEQGDSAMYLCASSADRGRAFFGQGTRLTVV.

This clone is a singleton in its sample. The chain combines TRBV2 with TRBJ2-1; TRBD1 matches 9 bases. Germline V gene data show CDR1 as SNHLY and CDR2 as FYNNEI. There are 13 residues in the CDR3. Trimming took 8 bases from V and 3 from J; bases not matched to a gene: 2. This CDR3 reads CASGTGYYNEQFF. The CDR3, as DNA: TGTGCCAGCGGGACAGGGTACTACAATGAGCAGTTCTTC.

The chain links TRBV6-1 to TRBJ1-1; D gene unclear. CDR3 size: 13 residues. The germline V gene encodes CDR1 MNHNS and CDR2 SASEGT. V was shortened by 6 bases and J by 0 bases, with 8 bases between the two germline ends. The CDR3: CASSPPVNTEAFF. The CDR3 bases are TGTGCCAGCAGCCCCCCGGTGAACACTGAAGCTTTCTTT.

This clone was detected only a few times. The rearrangement joins TRBV3-1 (or the pseudogene TRBV3-2) to TRBJ2-2; unclear D gene. V was trimmed by 2 bases and J by 4 bases, leaving 5 bases between them. Germline V gene sequence: CDR1 LGHDT, CDR2 YNNKEL (reference sequence). The CDR3 contains 13 residues. The CDR3 region is CASSQSSTGELFF. For the CDR3, the DNA is TGTGCCAGCAGCCAATCTTCCACCGGGGAGCTGTTTTTT.

This chain joins TRBV4-3 and TRBJ2-3; TRBD2 matches 8 bases. The CDR3 covers 15 residues. CDR1 LGHNA and CDR2 YSLEER come from the germline V gene. Trimming at V came to 0 bases and at J to 6 bases, leaving 5 bases not matched to a gene. CDR3 DNA sequence: TGCGCCAGCAGCCAAGAGGCGGGGGGCTCCGATACGCAGTATTTT. It encodes CASSQEAGGSDTQYF.

The gene calls are TRBV6-1 and TRBJ1-2; D might be TRBD1 (6 bases). The CDR3 runs 13 residues. The germline CDR1 and CDR2 sequences are MNHNS and SASEGT. Trimming took off 2 bases at V and 4 bases at J, with 8 bases between the two ends. The CDR3 reads CASSESRGYGYTF. The DNA of the CDR3 is TGTGCCAGCAGTGAAAGCAGGGGCTATGGCTACACCTTC.

This chain joins TRBV6-6 and TRBJ1-2, with D maybe TRBD1 (5 bases). V was trimmed by 0 bases and J by 6 bases, leaving 14 bases between them. Germline CDR1 MNHNY, CDR2 SVGAGI (reference sequence). This CDR3 is 15 amino acids long. The CDR3 spells CASSYSGPGVDGYTF. The CDR3 DNA follows: TGTGCCAGCAGTTACTCGGGCCCGGGGGTGGATGGCTACACCTTC.

The chain has TRBV9 and TRBJ2-3; maybe TRBD1 (6 bases). V lost 2 bases and J 0 bases, leaving 16 bases between the germline ends. This CDR3 has 17 residues. The germline gives CDR1 SGDLS, CDR2 YYNGEE. The CDR3 DNA sequence: TGTGCCAGCAGCGTCCTGGGGACAACTTTCAGCACAGATACGCAGTATTTT. Protein sequence: CASSVLGTTFSTDTQYF. The variable domain in full, completed from reference TRBV9 and TRBJ2-3, reads DSGVTQTPKHLITATGQRVTLRCSPRSGDLSVYWYQQSLDQGLQFLIQYYNGEERAKGNILERFSAQQFPDLHSELNLSSLELGDSALYFCASSVLGTTFSTDTQYFGPGTRLTVL.

The V gene is TRBV18, the J gene TRBJ2-4; the D gene is possibly TRBD2 (7 bases). This CDR3 has 16 residues. V lost 3 bases to trimming and J lost 5 bases, with 17 bases between them. Germline loops: CDR1 KGHSH, CDR2 LQKENI. The CDR3 DNA follows: TGTGCCAGCTCACCGATAGTGGGGGGGGCCCAAAACATTCAGTACTTC. It is translated as CASSPIVGGAQNIQYF.

CDR3 in amino acids: CASSALRGSDTQYF. The CDR3, as DNA: TGTGCCAGCAGTGCTCTGCGGGGGTCAGATACGCAGTATTTT. The chain combines TRBV6-4 with TRBJ2-3, with TRBD2 matching over 7 bases. Germline lookup yields CDR1 MRHNA and CDR2 SNTAGT. The CDR3 contains 14 residues. V lost 4 bases, J lost 4 bases, and 5 bases stayed unmatched.

This sequence joins TRBV2 and TRBJ2-3; 9 nucleotides match TRBD2. This CDR3 is 14 amino acids long. From germline, CDR1 is SNHLY and CDR2 FYNNEI. With 9 bases clipped from V and 0 bases from J, the junction kept 4 bases outside the gene matches. In nucleotides, the CDR3 is TGTGCCAGGAGACTAGCGGCTAGCACAGATACGCAGTATTTT. It is translated as CARRLAASTDTQYF.

The rearrangement uses TRBV27 and TRBJ1-1; TRBD1 agrees at 8 bases. The CDR3 length is 13 residues. CDR1 is MNHEY, CDR2 SMNVEV, per germline (reference sequence). With 5 bases clipped from V and 9 bases from J, the junction kept 8 bases outside the gene matches. CDR3 loop: CASSPGTGLKAFF. The CDR3 DNA reads TGTGCCAGCAGTCCAGGGACAGGCCTGAAAGCTTTCTTT.